Each of the 21 T cell receptor beta chains below was sequenced from the same sample in a study of vaccination effects on CD4 cells after COVID-19. These receptors have no known antigen. The authors isolated CD4+ T cells after around nine days of culture. All participants had two doses of either the BNT162b2 or mRNA-1273 vaccine. Here immunoSEQ multiplex PCR was the method, and the copy in TCRdb shows in-frame clones only, minus some. The sample holds about 45,000 clones, 72% seen once. Sequences were derived from CD4+ T cells from PBMCs cultured without peptide, sampled after COVID-19 vaccination. The receptors were sampled from a human donor who received a COVID-19 vaccine.

CDR3 region: CASSGDRDKQYF. The CDR3 DNA follows: TGTGCCAGCTCGGGAGACAGAGACAAGCAGTACTTC. The J gene is TRBJ2-7, the V gene TRBV18, with D perhaps assigned TRBD1 or TRBD2 (5 bases each). The CDR3 consists of 12 residues. The germline V gene has CDR1 KGHSH and CDR2 LQKENI. Trimming cost V 6 bases and J 8 bases, with 14 bases left between them.

The chain has TRBV19 and TRBJ1-6; D gene ambiguous. Germline V gene data show CDR1 as LNHDA and CDR2 as SQIVND (reference sequence). The ends were cut back, 4 bases at V and 9 bases at J, with 13 bases in the middle. The CDR3 sequence is 14 residues long. The CDR3, as DNA: TGTGCCAGTAGTAGTCTGGGAGCTGGTTCACCCCTCCACTTT. It encodes CASSSLGAGSPLHF.

This clone came up once. The chain uses TRBV5-1 and TRBJ2-5, with TRBD2 matching over 7 bases. From germline, CDR1 is SGHRS and CDR2 YFSETQ. V trimming: 0 bases; J trimming: 5 bases; junction bases outside the gene matches: 4. The CDR3 spans 14 residues. CDR3 coding DNA: TGCGCCAGCAGCTTGGCCCTGGGGGGGGAGACCCAGTACTTC. It specifies CASSLALGGETQYF.

This clone has a handful of counts. This chain links TRBV3-1 (or the pseudogene TRBV3-2) with TRBJ2-1; the match to TRBD2 covers 9 bases. The CDR3 length is 16 residues. Losses at the gene ends were 7 bases for V and 7 bases for J; bases not matched to a gene: 14. CDR1 and CDR2 (germline): LGHDT, YNNKEL (reference sequence). CDR3 in DNA: TGTGCCAGCACCACCCGGGGCGGGAGGGCCATGAATGAGCAGTTCTTC. It encodes CASTTRGGRAMNEQFF.

This clone was counted a single time. The V and J genes are TRBV27 and TRBJ1-5; no reliable D call. The CDR3 covers 12 residues. V lost 9 bases and J 2 bases, leaving 8 bases between the germline ends. CDR1 is MNHEY, CDR2 SMNVEV, per germline (reference sequence). DNA of the CDR3: TGTGCCAGTAGAGGCGGCAATCAGCCCCAGCATTTT. It codes for CASRGGNQPQHF.

This rearrangement joins TRBV5-1 to TRBJ2-4; 8 nucleotides agree with TRBD2. V was pared by 0 bases and J by 7 bases, with 6 bases of the junction left unmatched. The CDR3 runs 15 residues. Germline loops: CDR1 SGHRS, CDR2 YFSETQ. CDR3 bases: TGCGCCAGCAGCTTGGCCGGGAGGGCTGATAACATTCAGTACTTC. Protein sequence: CASSLAGRADNIQYF. Using reference TRBV5-1 and TRBJ2-4 for the parts outside the CDR3, the full variable domain is KAGVTQTPRYLIKTRGQQVTLSCSPISGHRSVSWYQQTPGQGLQFLFEYFSETQRNKGNFPGRFSGRQFSNSRSEMNVSTLELGDSALYLCASSLAGRADNIQYFGAGTRLSVL.

V and J are TRBV11-2 and TRBJ1-1; the D gene is possibly TRBD1 (6 bases). Trimming took 1 base from V and 2 from J, leaving 11 bases between them. CDR3 size: 15 residues. Per the germline V gene, CDR1 is SGHAT and CDR2 is FQNNGV. The DNA of the CDR3 is TGTGCCAGCAGCTTAGCCCTGACAGGAAACACTGAAGCTTTCTTT. Residues: CASSLALTGNTEAFF.

This clone was seen only a few times. V usage is TRBV7-2 and J usage is TRBJ2-1, with D possibly matching TRBD1 (6 bases). CDR3 length: 13 amino acids. V gave up 5 bases and J gave up 6 bases, with 11 bases separating them. Germline CDR1 is SGHTA and CDR2 is FQGNSA. The CDR3 is CASSLRGGNEQFF. CDR3 in DNA: TGTGCCAGCAGCCTACGAGGGGGCAATGAGCAGTTCTTC.

This clone was counted once. This chain links TRBV5-5 with TRBJ1-1; maybe TRBD1 (5 bases). This CDR3 spans 14 amino acids. Germline CDR1 and CDR2: SGHKS and YYEKEE (reference sequence). Trimming left V 1 base short and J 1 base short, with 8 bases between. The CDR3 DNA sequence: TGTGCCAGCAGCTTGTCGGGGGGGAACACTGAAGCTTTCTTT. This sequence encodes CASSLSGGNTEAFF.

This clone turned up a few times. This chain joins TRBV11-2 and TRBJ1-1; the D gene is possibly TRBD1 (6 bases). Trimming stripped 5 bases from V and 10 bases from J, with 14 bases between. The CDR3 has 12 amino acids. Germline CDR1 SGHAT, CDR2 FQNNGV. In DNA form, the CDR3 reads TGTGCCAGCAGCCGGGTGGGGGGGCGAGCTTTCTTT. It codes for CASSRVGGRAFF.

The gene calls are TRBV5-8 and TRBJ2-7; 7 positions agree with TRBD1. The V segment lost 3 bases and the J segment 2 bases; nucleotides outside the gene matches: 11. The germline V gene encodes CDR1 SGHTS and CDR2 YDEGEE. The CDR3 has 16 residues. The CDR3 spells CASSWGEGAFTYEQYF. The CDR3, as DNA: TGTGCCAGCAGCTGGGGTGAGGGGGCTTTCACCTACGAGCAGTACTTC.

The chain uses TRBV7-2 and TRBJ2-7, with 9 bases fitting TRBD1. CDR3 length: 14 residues. Germline V CDR1 and CDR2: SGHTA, FQGNSA. V lost 4 bases and J lost 4; bases outside the gene matches: 5. The CDR3 DNA is TGTGCCAGCAGCTCCCCGGGACAGGGATACGAGCAGTACTTC. It translates to CASSSPGQGYEQYF.

The J gene is TRBJ1-1, the V gene TRBV18; D may be TRBD1 (5 bases). V shed 3 bases and J shed 4 bases, with 18 bases lying between them. Germline V lookup: CDR1 KGHSH, CDR2 LQKENI. CDR3 length: 16 residues. CDR3 protein: CASSPPVGASGTEAFF. As DNA, the CDR3 is TGTGCCAGCTCACCGCCGGTAGGGGCATCAGGCACTGAAGCTTTCTTT.

V usage is TRBV18 and J usage is TRBJ2-3; D is undetermined. Germline loops: CDR1 KGHSH, CDR2 LQKENI. V lost 2 bases and J lost 9, with 9 bases in between. The CDR3 consists of 12 residues. The CDR3 DNA sequence: TGTGCCAGCTCACCATGGGCGTCAACGCAGTATTTT. Translated: CASSPWASTQYF.

V usage is TRBV7-9 and J usage is TRBJ2-3; weak D call: TRBD1 (6 bases). The CDR3 sequence is 14 residues long. Germline CDR1 is SEHNR and CDR2 is FQNEAQ (reference sequence). The V and J ends lost 4 bases and 0 bases respectively, with 8 bases between them. Written as DNA, the CDR3 is TGTGCCAGCAGCTGGACAGTCAGCACAGATACGCAGTATTTT. This encodes CASSWTVSTDTQYF.

This clone was seen a handful of times. The rearrangement links TRBV19 to TRBJ2-1, with 8 bases fitting TRBD1. Trimming took 3 bases from V and 6 from J; bases not matched to a gene: 4. The CDR3 loop spans 14 amino acids. Germline CDR1 LNHDA, CDR2 SQIVND (reference sequence). This CDR3 reads CASSMGQASNEQFF. CDR3 sequence (DNA): TGTGCCAGTAGTATGGGACAGGCTAGCAATGAGCAGTTCTTC.

The V and J genes are TRBV2 and TRBJ1-5, with D maybe TRBD1 (6 bases). This CDR3 contains 15 residues. Trimming stripped 9 bases from V and 0 bases from J, with 15 bases between. Germline lookup yields CDR1 SNHLY and CDR2 FYNNEI. Here the CDR3 reads CARGRGGDSNQPQHF. For the CDR3, the DNA is TGTGCCAGAGGAAGGGGGGGGGATAGCAATCAGCCCCAGCATTTT.

The chain employs TRBV2 and TRBJ1-2; 7 bases map to TRBD1. Germline assignment: CDR1 SNHLY and CDR2 FYNNEI. This CDR3 contains 15 residues. The V and J ends lost 5 bases and 0 bases, in that order; junction bases with no gene match: 6. This CDR3 is CASSLTGTANYGYTF. In nucleotides, the CDR3 is TGTGCCAGCAGTCTTACTGGGACAGCTAACTATGGCTACACCTTC.

This chain connects TRBV6-5 to TRBJ1-1; a possible D gene is TRBD1 (6 bases). This CDR3 is 14 amino acids long. V was trimmed by 6 bases and J by 1 base, leaving 12 bases between them. Germline V gene sequence: CDR1 MNHEY, CDR2 SVGAGI. The CDR3 region has the DNA TGTGCCAGCAGACGGGACAAAGAGAACACTGAAGCTTTCTTT. This translates into CASRRDKENTEAFF.

V and J are TRBV19 and TRBJ1-2, with 9 bases matching TRBD1. The CDR3 loop spans 15 amino acids. J was trimmed by 6 bases and V by 5 bases; bases with no gene match: 10. Germline V gene lookup returns CDR1 LNHDA and CDR2 SQIVND (reference sequence). CDR3 sequence (DNA): TGTGCCAGTAGTCATCCGGGACAGGGATCGAATGGCTACACCTTC. As protein: CASSHPGQGSNGYTF.

CDR3 protein: CASSLQAEQYF. The CDR3 nucleotides read TGTGCCAGCAGCCTACAGGCGGAGCAGTACTTC. The chain links TRBV3-1 (or the pseudogene TRBV3-2) to TRBJ2-7; D may be TRBD1 (5 bases). The CDR3 has 11 residues. V lost 4 bases, J lost 7 bases, and 8 bases lay in between. Germline values: CDR1 LGHDT, CDR2 YNNKEL (reference sequence).